This is a list of T cell receptor beta chains from one sample in a study of cytomegalovirus exposure and HLA in healthy donors. Sequenced by immunoSEQ multiplex PCR; TCRdb stores in-frame clones only, minus some. The sample records roughly 200,000 clones, about 80% being singletons. The sequenced material came from PBMCs. Receptors originate from a boy aged 5-17 years in good health and CMV-seronegative. The CDR3 runs from the conserved cysteine through the conserved F or W. The D gene is left open where the match is weak. Expanded clones get a size class; other rows say once, few or many, or leave the size out.

.	TRBV7-8	.	TRBJ1-1	TGTGCCAGCAGCCCCGCGGTGGTAATCCAGAGAGGTTTCTTT	CASSPAVVIQRGFF
.	TRBV15	.	TRBJ1-1	TGTGCCACCAGCAGTCGTTATAACACTGAAGCTTTCTTT	CATSSRYNTEAFF
.	TRBV5-6	.	TRBJ1-1	TGTGCCAGCAGCTTGCCATTGAACACTGAAGCTTTCTTT	CASSLPLNTEAFF
TRBD1	TRBV6-5	.	TRBJ1-2	TGTGCCAGCAGCCCCTGGGACAGACACCGCTATGGCTACACCTTC	CASSPWDRHRYGYTF
TRBD1	TRBV6-5	.	TRBJ2-1	TGTGCCAGCAGTTATGCCGGGACAGCCTCCTACAATGAGCAGTTCTTC	CASSYAGTASYNEQFF
.	TRBV5-1	few	TRBJ2-7	TGCGCCAGCAGCCCGGACTACCTCTCCTACGAGCAGTACTTC	CASSPDYLSYEQYF
TRBD1	TRBV5-1	.	TRBJ2-7	TGCGCCAGCAGCTTTTATTCTGGGACAGCCTCCTACGAGCAGTACTTC	CASSFYSGTASYEQYF
TRBD2	TRBV18	.	TRBJ2-7	TGTGCCAGCTCACCACTGCAGGCCTTAGAGCGGGAGTTGTCCGAGCAGTACTTC	CASSPLQALERELSEQYF
TRBD1	TRBV2	.	TRBJ2-7	TGTGCCAGCAGCGCTCCCCCGGACAGGGAATCCAACGAGCAGTACTTC	CASSAPPDRESNEQYF
.	TRBV10-3	.	TRBJ2-3	TGTGCCATCAGTGATGTCGGGGAATACACAGATACGCAGTATTTT	CAISDVGEYTDTQYF
.	TRBV13	.	TRBJ2-1	TGTGCCAGCAGCGAAGCGGAGAGCTCCTACAATGAGCAGTTCTTC	CASSEAESSYNEQFF
.	TRBV4-1	few	TRBJ1-1	TGCGCCAGCAGCCACAGCACTGAAGCTTTCTTT	CASSHSTEAFF
.	TRBV6-1	.	TRBJ2-3	TGTGCCAGCAGGGAGACAGTAGCCACAGATACGCAGTATTTT	CASRETVATDTQYF
.	TRBV4-1	.	TRBJ1-1	TGCGCCAGCAGCCGCGGGGTGAACACTGAAGCTTTCTTT	CASSRGVNTEAFF
TRBD1	TRBV6-1	few	TRBJ2-7	TGTGCCAGCAGCCCCCAGACAGGGTGGGCCTACGAGCAGTACTTC	CASSPQTGWAYEQYF
TRBD1	TRBV30	.	TRBJ2-7	TGTGCCTGGAACAGGGGAGTTGTGTACGAGCAGTACTTC	CAWNRGVVYEQYF
.	TRBV6-6	.	TRBJ1-2	TGTGCCAGCAGTTACGCCTTAGGGGGAGAGATCTATGGCTACACCTTC	CASSYALGGEIYGYTF
TRBD1	TRBV2	few	TRBJ2-2	TGTGCCAGCAGCCGCCGGACAGGGGAAAGGGAGCTGTTTTTT	CASSRRTGERELFF
.	TRBV11-3	.	TRBJ2-2	TGTGCCAGCAGCTTAGAATTATGGGAGACGGAAAACACCGGGGAGCTGTTTTTT	CASSLELWETENTGELFF
TRBD1	TRBV4-2	.	TRBJ2-7	TGTGCCAGCAGCCAGGGGACAGGGGTTAGGTCCTACGAGCAGTACTTC	CASSQGTGVRSYEQYF
.	TRBV30	once	TRBJ2-7	TGTGCCTGGAGTATGGACAGCCGACACTCCTACGAGCAGTACTTC	CAWSMDSRHSYEQYF
.	TRBV7-2	.	TRBJ1-5	TGTGCCAGCATTCTAGCCCCGGGGGGCAATCAGCCCCAGCATTTT	CASILAPGGNQPQHF
TRBD1	TRBV5-4	.	TRBJ2-7	TGTGCCAGCAGCTGGACAGGGTTCACCAACGAGCAGTACTTC	CASSWTGFTNEQYF
.	TRBV28	.	TRBJ2-7	TGTGCCAGCAGTCCCCCAGGATTCGACGAGCAGTACTTC	CASSPPGFDEQYF
.	TRBV9	.	TRBJ1-2	TGTGCCAGCGGGGGGAAGGATATCCTAATTCGAGGCTACACCTTC	CASGGKDILIRGYTF
.	TRBV9	once	TRBJ1-1	TGTGCCAGCAGCGTAGTTTTAGGGGCCACTGAAGCTTTCTTT	CASSVVLGATEAFF
.	TRBV2	.	TRBJ1-1	TGTGCCAGCAACGGGGGAGGGGAAGCTTTCTTT	CASNGGGEAFF
.	TRBV5-1	.	TRBJ1-6	TGCGCCAGCAGCTTGTCGGACGGGGGGTGGGATTCACCCCTCCACTTT	CASSLSDGGWDSPLHF
.	TRBV21-1	.	TRBJ2-1	TGTGCCAGCAGCAAAGTAGGCCCGGGACAGGGGGCGAAGTTCTTC	CASSKVGPGQGAKFF
.	TRBV11-1	.	TRBJ1-1	TGTGCCAGCAGCTTGGGGCAGAACACTGAAGCTTTCTTT	CASSLGQNTEAFF